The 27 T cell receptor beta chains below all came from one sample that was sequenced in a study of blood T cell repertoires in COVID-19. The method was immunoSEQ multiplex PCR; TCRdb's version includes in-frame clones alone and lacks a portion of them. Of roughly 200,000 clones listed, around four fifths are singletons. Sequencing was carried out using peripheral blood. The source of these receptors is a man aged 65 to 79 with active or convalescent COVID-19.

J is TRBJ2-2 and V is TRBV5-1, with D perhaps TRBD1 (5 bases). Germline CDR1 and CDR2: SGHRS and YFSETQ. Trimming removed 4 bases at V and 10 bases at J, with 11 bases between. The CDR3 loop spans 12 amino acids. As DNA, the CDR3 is TGCGCCAGCAGCAAGGACACCCAGGAGCTGTTTTTT. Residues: CASSKDTQELFF.

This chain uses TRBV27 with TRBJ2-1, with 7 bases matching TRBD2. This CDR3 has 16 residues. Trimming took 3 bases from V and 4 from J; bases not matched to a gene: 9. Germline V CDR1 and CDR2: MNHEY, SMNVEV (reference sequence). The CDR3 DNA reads TGTGCCAGCAGTTTGAATCCTAGCGGCGGTTACAATGAGCAGTTCTTC. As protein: CASSLNPSGGYNEQFF.

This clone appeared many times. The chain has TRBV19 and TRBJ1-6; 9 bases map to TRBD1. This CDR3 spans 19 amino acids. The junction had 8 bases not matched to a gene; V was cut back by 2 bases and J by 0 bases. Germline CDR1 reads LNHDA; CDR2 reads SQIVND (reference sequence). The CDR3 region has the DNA TGTGCCAGTAGTATAAACAGGGGGCTGGATAGCTCCTATAATTCACCCCTCCACTTT. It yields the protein CASSINRGLDSSYNSPLHF.

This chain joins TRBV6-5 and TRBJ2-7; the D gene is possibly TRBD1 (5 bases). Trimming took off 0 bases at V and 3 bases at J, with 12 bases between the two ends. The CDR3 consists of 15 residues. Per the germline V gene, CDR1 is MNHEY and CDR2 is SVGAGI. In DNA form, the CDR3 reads TGTGCCAGCAGTTACTCGACAGCGACGAACTACGAGCAGTACTTC. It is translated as CASSYSTATNYEQYF.

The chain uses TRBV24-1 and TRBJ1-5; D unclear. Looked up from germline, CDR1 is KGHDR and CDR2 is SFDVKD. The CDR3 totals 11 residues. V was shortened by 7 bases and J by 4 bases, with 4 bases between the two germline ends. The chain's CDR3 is CATSGNQPQHF. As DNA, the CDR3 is TGTGCCACCAGCGGGAATCAGCCCCAGCATTTT.

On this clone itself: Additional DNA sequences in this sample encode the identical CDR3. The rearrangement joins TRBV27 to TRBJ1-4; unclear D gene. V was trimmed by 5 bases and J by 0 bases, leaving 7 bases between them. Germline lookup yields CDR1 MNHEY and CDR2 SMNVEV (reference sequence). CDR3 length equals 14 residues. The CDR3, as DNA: TGTGCCAGCAGTGTTTCGGCAACTAATGAAAAACTGTTTTTT. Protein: CASSVSATNEKLFF.

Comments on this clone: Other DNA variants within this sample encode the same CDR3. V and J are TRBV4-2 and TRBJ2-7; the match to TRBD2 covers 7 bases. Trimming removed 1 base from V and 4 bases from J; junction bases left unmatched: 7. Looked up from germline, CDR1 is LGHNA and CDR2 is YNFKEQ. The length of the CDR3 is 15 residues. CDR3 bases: TGTGCCAGCAGCCAAGGGCTAGCGGATGATTACGAGCAGTACTTC. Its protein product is CASSQGLADDYEQYF.

The CDR3 DNA reads as TGTGCCAGCAGCTTGGGTGGACAGGGGGCAAATGGCTACACCTTC. Amino acids: CASSLGGQGANGYTF. The genes are TRBV5-4 and TRBJ1-2; 11 bases fit TRBD1. This CDR3 comprises 15 residues. The J segment lost 6 bases and the V segment lost 0 bases, leaving 4 bases of the junction unmatched. The germline V gene encodes CDR1 SGHNT and CDR2 YYREEE (reference sequence).

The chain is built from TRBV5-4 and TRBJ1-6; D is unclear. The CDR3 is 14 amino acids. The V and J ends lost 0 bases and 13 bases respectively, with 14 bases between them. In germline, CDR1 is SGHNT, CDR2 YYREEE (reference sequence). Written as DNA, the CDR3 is TGTGCCAGCAGCTTGGGCCGGGGTGGGGAGCCCCTCCACTTT. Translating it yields CASSLGRGGEPLHF.

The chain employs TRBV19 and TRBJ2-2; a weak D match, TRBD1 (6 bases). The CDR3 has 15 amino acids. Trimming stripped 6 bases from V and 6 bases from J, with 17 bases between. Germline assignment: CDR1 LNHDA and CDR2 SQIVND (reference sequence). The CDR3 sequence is CASSVPAGVAGELFF. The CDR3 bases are TGTGCCAGTAGCGTCCCTGCAGGGGTAGCCGGGGAGCTGTTTTTT.

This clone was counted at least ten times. The CDR3 spells CASRAGTSGPAPYEQYF. For the CDR3, the DNA is TGTGCCAGCAGGGCCGGGACTAGCGGACCTGCCCCCTACGAGCAGTACTTC. V and J are TRBV27 and TRBJ2-7, with 11 bases that match TRBD2. With 6 bases clipped from V and 2 bases from J, the junction kept 12 bases outside the gene matches. CDR3 length: 17 amino acids. Germline CDR1 reads MNHEY; CDR2 reads SMNVEV (reference sequence).

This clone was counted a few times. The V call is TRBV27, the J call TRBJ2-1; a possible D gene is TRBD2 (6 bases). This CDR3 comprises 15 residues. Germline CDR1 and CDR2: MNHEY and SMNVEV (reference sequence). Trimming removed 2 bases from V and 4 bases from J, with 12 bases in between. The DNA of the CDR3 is TGTGCCAGCAGTTTAATAGCGGAAGGGTACAATGAGCAGTTCTTC. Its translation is CASSLIAEGYNEQFF.

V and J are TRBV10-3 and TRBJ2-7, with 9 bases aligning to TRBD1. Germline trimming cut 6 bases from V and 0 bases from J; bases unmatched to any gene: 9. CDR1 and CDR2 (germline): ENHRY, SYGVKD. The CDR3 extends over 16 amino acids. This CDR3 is CAISDWGTGSSYEQYF. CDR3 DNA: TGTGCCATCAGCGACTGGGGGACAGGGAGCTCCTACGAGCAGTACTTC.

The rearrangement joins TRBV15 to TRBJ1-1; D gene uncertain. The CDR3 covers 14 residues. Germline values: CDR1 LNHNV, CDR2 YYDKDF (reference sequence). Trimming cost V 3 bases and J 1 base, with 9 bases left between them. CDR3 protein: CATSSFTANTEAFF. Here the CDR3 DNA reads TGTGCCACCAGCAGCTTCACAGCGAACACTGAAGCTTTCTTT.

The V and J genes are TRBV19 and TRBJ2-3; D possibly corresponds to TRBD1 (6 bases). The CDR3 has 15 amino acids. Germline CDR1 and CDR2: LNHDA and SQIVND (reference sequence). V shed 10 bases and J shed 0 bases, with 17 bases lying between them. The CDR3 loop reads CATTDRDTSTDTQYF. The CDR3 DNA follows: TGTGCCACCACAGACCGGGACACTAGCACAGATACGCAGTATTTT.

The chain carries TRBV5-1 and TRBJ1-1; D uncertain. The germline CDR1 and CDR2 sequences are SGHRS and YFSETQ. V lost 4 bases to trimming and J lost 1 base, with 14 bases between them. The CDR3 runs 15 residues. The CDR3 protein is CASSPRAASNTEAFF. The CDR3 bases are TGCGCCAGCAGCCCGCGAGCCGCCTCGAACACTGAAGCTTTCTTT.

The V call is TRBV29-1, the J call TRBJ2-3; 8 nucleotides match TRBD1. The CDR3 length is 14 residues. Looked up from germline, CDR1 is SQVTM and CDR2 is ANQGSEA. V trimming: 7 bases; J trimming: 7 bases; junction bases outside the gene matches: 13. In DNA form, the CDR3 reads TGCAGCGCCTCCCATGGACAGGGCGTTAATACGCAGTATTTT. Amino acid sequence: CSASHGQGVNTQYF.

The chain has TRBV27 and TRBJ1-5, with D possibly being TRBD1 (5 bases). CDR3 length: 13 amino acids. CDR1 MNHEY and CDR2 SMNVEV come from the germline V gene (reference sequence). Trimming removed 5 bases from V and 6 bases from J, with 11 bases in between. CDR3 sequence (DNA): TGTGCCAGCAGTCCCTTGGGGGGTCAGCCCCAGCATTTT. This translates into CASSPLGGQPQHF.

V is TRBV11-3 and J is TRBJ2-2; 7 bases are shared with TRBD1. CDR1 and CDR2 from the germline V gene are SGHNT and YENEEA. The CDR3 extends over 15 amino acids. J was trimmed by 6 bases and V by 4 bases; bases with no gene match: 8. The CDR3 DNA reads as TGTGCCAGCAGCTACAGGGGCGATCGGTCCGGGGAGCTGTTTTTT. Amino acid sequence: CASSYRGDRSGELFF.

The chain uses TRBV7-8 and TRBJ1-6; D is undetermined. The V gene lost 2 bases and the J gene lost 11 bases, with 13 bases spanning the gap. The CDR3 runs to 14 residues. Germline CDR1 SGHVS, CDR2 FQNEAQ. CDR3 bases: TGTGCCAGCAGCTTAACTCCCCCCCCGGCACCCCTCCACTTT. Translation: CASSLTPPPAPLHF.

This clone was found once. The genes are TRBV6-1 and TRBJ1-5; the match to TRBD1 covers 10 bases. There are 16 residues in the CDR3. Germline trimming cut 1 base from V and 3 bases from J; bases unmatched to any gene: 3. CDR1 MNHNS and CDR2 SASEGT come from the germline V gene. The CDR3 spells CASSEVGQGNNQPQHF. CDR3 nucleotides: TGTGCCAGCAGTGAAGTGGGACAGGGGAACAATCAGCCCCAGCATTTT.

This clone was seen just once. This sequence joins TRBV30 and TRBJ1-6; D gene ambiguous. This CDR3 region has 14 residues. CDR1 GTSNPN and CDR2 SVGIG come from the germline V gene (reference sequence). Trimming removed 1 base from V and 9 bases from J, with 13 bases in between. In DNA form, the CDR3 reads TGTGCCTGGAGTGAGGCCTTAGGGAGTTCACCCCTCCACTTT. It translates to CAWSEALGSSPLHF.

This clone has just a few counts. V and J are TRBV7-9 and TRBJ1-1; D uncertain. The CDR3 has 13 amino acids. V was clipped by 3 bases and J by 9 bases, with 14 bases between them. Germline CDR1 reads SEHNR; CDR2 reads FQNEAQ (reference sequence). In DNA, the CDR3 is TGTGCCAGCAGCTTTGAGGGAACCGAGAAAGCTTTCTTT. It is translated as CASSFEGTEKAFF.

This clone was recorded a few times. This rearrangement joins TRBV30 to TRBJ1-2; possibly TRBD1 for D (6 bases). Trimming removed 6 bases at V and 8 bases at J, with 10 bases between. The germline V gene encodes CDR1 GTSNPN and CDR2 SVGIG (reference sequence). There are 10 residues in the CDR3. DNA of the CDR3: TGTGCCTGCTACAGGGTGGGCTACACCTTC. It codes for CACYRVGYTF. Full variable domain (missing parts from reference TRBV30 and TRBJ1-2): SQTIHQWPATLVQPVGSPLSLECTVEGTSNPNLYWYRQAAGRGLQLLFYSVGIGQISSEVPQNLSASRPQDRQFILSSKKLLLSDSGFYLCACYRVGYTFGSGTRLTVV.

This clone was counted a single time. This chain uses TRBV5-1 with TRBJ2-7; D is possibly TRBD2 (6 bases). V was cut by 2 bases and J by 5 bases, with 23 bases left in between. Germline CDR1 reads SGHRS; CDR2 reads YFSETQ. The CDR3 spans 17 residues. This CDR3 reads CASSLGEGGAGEDEQYF. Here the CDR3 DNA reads TGCGCCAGCAGCTTAGGAGAAGGCGGGGCGGGTGAGGACGAGCAGTACTTC.

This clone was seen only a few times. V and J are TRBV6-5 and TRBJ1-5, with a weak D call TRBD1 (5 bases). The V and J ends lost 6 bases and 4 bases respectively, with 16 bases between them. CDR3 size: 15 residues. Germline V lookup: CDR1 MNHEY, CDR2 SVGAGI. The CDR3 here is CASRPYGGGNQPQHF. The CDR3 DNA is TGTGCCAGCAGGCCCTATGGGGGGGGGAATCAGCCCCAGCATTTT.

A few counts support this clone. CDR3 in amino acids: CASSAGGLSSYEQYF. The CDR3 DNA reads as TGTGCCAGCAGTGCGGGCGGGTTGAGCTCCTACGAGCAGTACTTC. V and J are TRBV2 and TRBJ2-7; maybe TRBD2 (5 bases). Trimming took off 4 bases at V and 0 bases at J, with 13 bases between the two ends. This CDR3 region has 15 residues. The germline gives CDR1 SNHLY, CDR2 FYNNEI.